This T cell receptor (beta chain) was identified during a study of blood T cell repertoires in COVID-19. Turning to the study itself: Acute and convalescent COVID-19 specimens originated in the United States, Italy and Spain.

The trim removed 1 base at V and 4 bases at J, leaving 5 bases unmatched. From germline, CDR1 is LGHNA and CDR2 YNFKEQ. This CDR3 has 15 residues. Participants were aged about 18 to 89 years from approximately 24 US areas. Methods used by the authors: Reference gene primer amplification yielded estimated nucleated cell counts. Assay: immunoSEQ multiplex PCR; the TCRdb copy retains only in-frame clones and omits some. Clone size and V and J calls were adopted from that table, with D and trimming inferred from the DNA. The data show about 140,000 clones, 86% seen once. The sample was PBMCs or T cells enriched from blood (not recorded which). This TCR was recovered from a man in his fifties or sixties who had recovered from COVID-19. The chain links TRBV4-2 to TRBJ2-3, with 7 positions matching TRBD2. CDR3 in DNA: TGTGCCAGCAGCCAAGCCGCGGGGGTTGCAGATACGCAGTATTTT. This sequence encodes CASSQAAGVADTQYF.